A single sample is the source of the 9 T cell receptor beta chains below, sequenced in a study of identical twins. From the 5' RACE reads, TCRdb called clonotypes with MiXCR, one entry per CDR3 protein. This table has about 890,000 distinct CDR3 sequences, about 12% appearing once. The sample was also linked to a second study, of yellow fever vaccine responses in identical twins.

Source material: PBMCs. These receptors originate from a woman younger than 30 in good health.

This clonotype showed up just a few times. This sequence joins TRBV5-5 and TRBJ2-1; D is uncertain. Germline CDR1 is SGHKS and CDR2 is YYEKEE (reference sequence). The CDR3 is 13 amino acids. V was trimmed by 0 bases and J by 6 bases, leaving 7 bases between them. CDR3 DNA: TGTGCCAGCAGCTTGGTCAATTTCAATGAGCAGTTCTTC. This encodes CASSLVNFNEQFF. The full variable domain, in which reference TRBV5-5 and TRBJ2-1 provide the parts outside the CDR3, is DAGVTQSPTHLIKTRGQQVTLRCSPISGHKSVSWYQQVLGQGPQFIFQYYEKEERGRGNFPDRFSARQFPNYSSELNVNALLLGDSALYLCASSLVNFNEQFFGPGTRLTVL.

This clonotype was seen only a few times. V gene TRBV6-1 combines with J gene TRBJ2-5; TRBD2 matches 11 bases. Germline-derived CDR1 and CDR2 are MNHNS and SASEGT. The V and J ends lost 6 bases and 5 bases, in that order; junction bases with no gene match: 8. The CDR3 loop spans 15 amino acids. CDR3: CASRPTSGGGETQYF. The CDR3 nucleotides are TGTGCCAGCAGACCTACTAGCGGGGGAGGGGAGACCCAGTACTTC.

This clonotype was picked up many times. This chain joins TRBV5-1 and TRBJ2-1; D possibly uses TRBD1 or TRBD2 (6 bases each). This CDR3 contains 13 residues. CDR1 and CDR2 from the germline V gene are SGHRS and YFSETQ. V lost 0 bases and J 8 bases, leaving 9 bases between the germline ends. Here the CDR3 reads CASSLAGGYEQFF. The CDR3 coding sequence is TGCGCCAGCAGCTTGGCCGGGGGCTATGAGCAGTTCTTC. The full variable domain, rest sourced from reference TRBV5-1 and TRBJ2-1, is KAGVTQTPRYLIKTRGQQVTLSCSPISGHRSVSWYQQTPGQGLQFLFEYFSETQRNKGNFPGRFSGRQFSNSRSEMNVSTLELGDSALYLCASSLAGGYEQFFGPGTRLTVL.

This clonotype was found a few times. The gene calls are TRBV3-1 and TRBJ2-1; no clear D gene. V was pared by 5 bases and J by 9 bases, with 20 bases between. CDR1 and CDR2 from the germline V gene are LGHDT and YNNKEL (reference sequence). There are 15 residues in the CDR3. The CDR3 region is CASSSQLGGWGEQFF. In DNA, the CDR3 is TGTGCCAGCAGCTCGCAACTGGGTGGATGGGGTGAGCAGTTCTTC.

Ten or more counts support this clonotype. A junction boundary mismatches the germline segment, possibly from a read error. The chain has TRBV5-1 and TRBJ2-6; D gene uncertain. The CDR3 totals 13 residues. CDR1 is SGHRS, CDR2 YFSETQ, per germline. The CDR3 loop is CASSPTGANVLTF. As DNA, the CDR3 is TGTGCCAGCAGCCCAACTGGGGCCAACGTCCTGACTTTC.

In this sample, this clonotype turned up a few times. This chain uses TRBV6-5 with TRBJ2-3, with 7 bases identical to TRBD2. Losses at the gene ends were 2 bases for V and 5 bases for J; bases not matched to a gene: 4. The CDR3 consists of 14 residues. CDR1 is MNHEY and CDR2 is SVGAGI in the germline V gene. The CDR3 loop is CASSYRGGVDTQYF. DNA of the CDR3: TGTGCCAGCAGTTACCGCGGGGGAGTAGATACGCAGTATTTT.

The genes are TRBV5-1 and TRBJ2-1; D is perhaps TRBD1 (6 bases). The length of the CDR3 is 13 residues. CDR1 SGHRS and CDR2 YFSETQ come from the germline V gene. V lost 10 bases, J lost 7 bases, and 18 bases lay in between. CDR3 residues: CAARRTERNEQFF. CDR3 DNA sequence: TGCGCCGCCCGGCGGACAGAAAGGAATGAGCAGTTCTTC.

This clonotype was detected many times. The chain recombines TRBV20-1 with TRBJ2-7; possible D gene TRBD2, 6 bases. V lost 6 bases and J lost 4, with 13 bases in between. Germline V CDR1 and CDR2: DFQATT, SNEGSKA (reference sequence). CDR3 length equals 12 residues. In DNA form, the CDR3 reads TGCAGTGCGAGGGACTCCGATTACGAGCAGTACGTC. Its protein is CSARDSDYEQYV.

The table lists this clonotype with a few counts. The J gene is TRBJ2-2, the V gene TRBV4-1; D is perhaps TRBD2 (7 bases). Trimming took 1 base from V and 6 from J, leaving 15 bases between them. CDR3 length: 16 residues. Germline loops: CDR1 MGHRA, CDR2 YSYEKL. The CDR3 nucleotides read TGCGCCAGCAGCCAAGCCCTAGGGGGGGTGTCCGGGGAGCTGTTTTTT. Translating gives CASSQALGGVSGELFF.